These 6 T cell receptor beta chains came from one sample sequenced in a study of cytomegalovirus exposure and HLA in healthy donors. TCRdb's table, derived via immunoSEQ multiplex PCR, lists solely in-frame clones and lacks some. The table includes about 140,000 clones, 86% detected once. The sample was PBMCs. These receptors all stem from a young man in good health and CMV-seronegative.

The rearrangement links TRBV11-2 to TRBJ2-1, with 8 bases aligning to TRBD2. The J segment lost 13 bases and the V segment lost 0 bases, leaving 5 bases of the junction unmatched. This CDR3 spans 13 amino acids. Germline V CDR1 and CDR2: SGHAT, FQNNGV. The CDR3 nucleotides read TGTGCCAGCAGCTTAGATCAGGGACTAGAACAGTTCTTC. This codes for CASSLDQGLEQFF.

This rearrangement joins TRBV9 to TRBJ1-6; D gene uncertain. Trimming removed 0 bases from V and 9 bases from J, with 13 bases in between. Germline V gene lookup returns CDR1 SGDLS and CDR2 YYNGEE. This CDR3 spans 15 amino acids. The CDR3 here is CASSVVSGYGSPLHF. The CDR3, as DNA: TGTGCCAGCAGCGTAGTCTCGGGGTATGGTTCACCCCTCCACTTT.

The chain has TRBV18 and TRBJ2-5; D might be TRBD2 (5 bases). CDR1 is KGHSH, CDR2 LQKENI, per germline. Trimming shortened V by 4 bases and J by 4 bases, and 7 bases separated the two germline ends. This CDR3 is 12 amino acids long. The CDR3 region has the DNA TGTGCCAGCTCACTAGGGAGAGAGACCCAGTACTTC. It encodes CASSLGRETQYF.

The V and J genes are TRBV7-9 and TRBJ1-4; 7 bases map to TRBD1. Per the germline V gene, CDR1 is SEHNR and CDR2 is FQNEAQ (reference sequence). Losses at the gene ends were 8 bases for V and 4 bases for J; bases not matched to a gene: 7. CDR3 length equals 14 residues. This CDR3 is CASSEGARNEKLFF. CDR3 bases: TGTGCCAGCTCCGAGGGGGCGCGTAATGAAAAACTGTTTTTT.

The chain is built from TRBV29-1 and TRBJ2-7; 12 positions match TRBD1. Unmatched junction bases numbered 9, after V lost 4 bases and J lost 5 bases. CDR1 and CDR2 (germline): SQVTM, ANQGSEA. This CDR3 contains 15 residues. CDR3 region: CSVARGTGGANEQYF. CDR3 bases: TGCAGCGTTGCTCGCGGGACAGGGGGCGCGAACGAGCAGTACTTC.

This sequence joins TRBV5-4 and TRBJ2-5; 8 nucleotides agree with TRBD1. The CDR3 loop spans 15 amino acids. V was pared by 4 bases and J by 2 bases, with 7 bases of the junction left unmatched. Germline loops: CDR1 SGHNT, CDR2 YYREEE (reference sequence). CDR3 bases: TGTGCCAGCAGCGCCTCAGGGGGCCAACAAGAGACCCAGTACTTC. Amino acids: CASSASGGQQETQYF.